This passage covers 32 T cell receptor beta chains from one sample sequenced in a study of OX40 agonist ivuxolimab in advanced cancers. TCRdb's copy holds only in-frame clones and misses some; the assay was immunoSEQ multiplex PCR. The sample lists around 30,000 clones, 70% to 90% seen once, with about 54% in the top ten. Sequenced here: CD4+ or CD8+ T cells sorted from blood, sampled in a trial of the OX40 agonist ivuxolimab. The receptors stem from an adult with an advanced solid tumor such as melanoma, head and neck, liver or kidney cancer.

V and J are TRBV28 and TRBJ2-7; no clear D gene. This CDR3 contains 12 residues. Germline CDR1 and CDR2: MDHEN and SYDVKM. Trimming took 2 bases from V and 3 from J, leaving 5 bases between them. CDR3 residues: CASSLGDYEQYF. CDR3 DNA sequence: TGTGCCAGCAGTTTAGGGGACTACGAGCAGTACTTC.

The gene calls are TRBV6-5 and TRBJ1-1; 10 nucleotides match TRBD1. The junction had 4 bases not matched to a gene; V was cut back by 5 bases and J by 7 bases. This CDR3 region has 13 residues. CDR1 and CDR2 (germline): MNHEY, SVGAGI. CDR3 nucleotides: TGTGCCAGCAGTCCTGGGACAGGGGTTGAAGCTTTCTTT. Encoded protein: CASSPGTGVEAFF.

This clone showed up just once. This sequence joins TRBV5-6 and TRBJ1-5; no firm D call. V lost 3 bases to trimming and J lost 6 bases, with 7 bases between them. From germline, CDR1 is SGHDT and CDR2 YYEEEE. CDR3 size: 12 residues. The chain's CDR3 is CASSSGSQPQHF. CDR3 coding DNA: TGTGCCAGCAGCTCCGGGTCTCAGCCCCAGCATTTT.

The chain has TRBV25-1 and TRBJ1-3; 7 bases are shared with TRBD1. The germline V gene encodes CDR1 MGHDK and CDR2 SYGVNS. V lost 8 bases to trimming and J lost 1 base; unmatched junction nucleotides: 17. CDR3 length equals 18 residues. CDR3 sequence reads: CASLGQPFDSTSGNTIYF. The DNA of the CDR3 is TGTGCCAGCCTGGGACAGCCATTCGATTCAACTTCTGGAAACACCATATATTTT.

V gene TRBV27 combines with J gene TRBJ2-1; D is possibly TRBD1 or TRBD2 (5 bases each). V was clipped by 5 bases and J by 5 bases, with 13 bases between them. This CDR3 region has 14 residues. From germline, CDR1 is MNHEY and CDR2 SMNVEV (reference sequence). The CDR3 is CASSHGTINNEQFF. Here the CDR3 DNA reads TGTGCCAGCAGTCACGGGACGATAAACAATGAGCAGTTCTTC.

The V call is TRBV5-4, the J call TRBJ1-2, with a tentative D call TRBD1 (6 bases). The CDR3 sequence is 14 residues long. Trimming took off 2 bases at V and 0 bases at J, with 8 bases between the two ends. Germline CDR1 and CDR2: SGHNT and YYREEE (reference sequence). CDR3 residues: CASSFGQTNYGYTF. The CDR3 nucleotides are TGTGCCAGCAGCTTCGGACAGACTAACTATGGCTACACCTTC.

This CDR3 reads CASSLASGPGQSLHF. CDR3 DNA sequence: TGTGCCAGCAGCTTAGCCTCAGGGCCTGGTCAATCCCTCCACTTT. The chain uses TRBV7-2 and TRBJ1-6; D is perhaps TRBD1 (5 bases). The CDR3 contains 15 residues. Trimming removed 0 bases at V and 14 bases at J, with 17 bases between. Per the germline V gene, CDR1 is SGHTA and CDR2 is FQGNSA.

The chain uses TRBV4-3 and TRBJ2-3; TRBD2 matches 12 bases. V lost 0 bases to trimming and J lost 8 bases; unmatched junction nucleotides: 6. The CDR3 contains 16 residues. CDR1 and CDR2 from the germline V gene are LGHNA and YSLEER. CDR3 sequence: CASSQDVTSGGLTQYF. CDR3 DNA: TGCGCCAGCAGCCAAGATGTAACTAGCGGGGGGCTTACGCAGTATTTT.

This chain uses TRBV4-3 with TRBJ2-5, with a weak D call TRBD2 (6 bases). Germline V lookup: CDR1 LGHNA, CDR2 YSLEER. CDR3 length equals 15 residues. Trimming took off 5 bases at V and 7 bases at J, with 20 bases between the two ends. For the CDR3, the DNA is TGCGCCAGCAGCTCCAGCCGGGACTTCCCATCGACCCAGTACTTC. This gives the protein CASSSSRDFPSTQYF.

The V gene is TRBV7-6, the J gene TRBJ1-2; the D gene is possibly TRBD1 (6 bases). Trimming removed 1 base at V and 3 bases at J, with 9 bases between. Germline CDR1 SGHVS, CDR2 FNYEAQ. The CDR3 is 14 residues long. Written as DNA, the CDR3 is TGTGCCAGCAGCTTAGGTGGGGGCGACTATGGCTACACCTTC. Its protein product is CASSLGGGDYGYTF. The complete variable domain, with remaining parts taken from reference TRBV7-6 and TRBJ1-2, reads GAGVSQSPRYKVTKRGQDVALRCDPISGHVSLYWYRQALGQGPEFLTYFNYEAQQDKSGLPNDRFSAERPEGSISTLTIQRTEQRDSAMYRCASSLGGGDYGYTFGSGTRLTVV.

Concerning this clone itself: The junction departs from germline at one end; a sequencing error may be responsible. The chain uses TRBV20-1 and TRBJ1-2; maybe TRBD1 (5 bases). This CDR3 is built from 9 residues. Germline V lookup: CDR1 DFQATT, CDR2 SNEGSKA (reference sequence). CDR3 protein: CSVDPGRIF. CDR3 DNA: TGCAGTGTTGATCCGGGACGGATCTTC.

The chain links TRBV7-9 to TRBJ2-3; 9 bases line up with TRBD1. The V and J ends lost 7 bases and 3 bases, in that order; junction bases with no gene match: 8. This CDR3 has 15 amino acids. The germline V gene encodes CDR1 SEHNR and CDR2 FQNEAQ (reference sequence). CDR3 region: CASTVGTGPTDTQYF. The CDR3 region has the DNA TGTGCCAGCACCGTGGGGACAGGGCCTACAGATACGCAGTATTTT. Together with reference TRBV7-9 and TRBJ2-3, the CDR3 gives the full variable domain: DTGVSQNPRHKITKRGQNVTFRCDPISEHNRLYWYRQTLGQGPEFLTYFQNEAQLEKSRLLSDRFSAERPKGSFSTLEIQRTEQGDSAMYLCASTVGTGPTDTQYFGPGTRLTVL.

A remark on this clone: A read error is likely here: a far larger clone is one base away. In DNA form, the CDR3 reads TGTGCCAGCAGCTCTGTCCTGATAGCCAAAAACATTCAGTTCTTC. Its protein product is CASSSVLIAKNIQFF. The V call is TRBV5-6, the J call TRBJ2-1, with D unresolved. V lost 3 bases, J lost 13 bases, and 23 bases lay in between. Germline V CDR1 and CDR2: SGHDT, YYEEEE. This CDR3 spans 15 amino acids.

The chain has TRBV4-3 and TRBJ2-7; 8 nucleotides line up with TRBD1. Trimming took 0 bases from V and 2 from J; bases not matched to a gene: 3. Germline values: CDR1 LGHNA, CDR2 YSLEER. There are 15 residues in the CDR3. Written as DNA, the CDR3 is TGCGCCAGCAGCCAAGAGGACAGGGTTGCCTACGAGCAGTACTTC. Protein: CASSQEDRVAYEQYF.

The rearrangement joins TRBV7-6 to TRBJ2-2; possible D gene TRBD2, 7 bases. Germline V gene sequence: CDR1 SGHVS, CDR2 FNYEAQ. Trimming left V 1 base short and J 8 bases short, with 14 bases between. This CDR3 contains 15 residues. The CDR3 loop is CASSLGGGPRGELFF. The CDR3 coding sequence is TGTGCCAGCAGCTTAGGCGGGGGCCCGAGGGGGGAGCTGTTTTTT.

The V gene is TRBV7-6, the J gene TRBJ2-2, with D hard to call. CDR3 length equals 12 residues. Germline lookup yields CDR1 SGHVS and CDR2 FNYEAQ. V lost 6 bases, J lost 7 bases, and 9 bases lay in between. The CDR3 bases are TGTGCCAGCAGTCCAACCGGCGGGGAGCTGTTTTTT. Encoded protein: CASSPTGGELFF. Filled out from reference TRBV7-6 and TRBJ2-2, the complete variable domain reads GAGVSQSPRYKVTKRGQDVALRCDPISGHVSLYWYRQALGQGPEFLTYFNYEAQQDKSGLPNDRFSAERPEGSISTLTIQRTEQRDSAMYRCASSPTGGELFFGEGSRLTVL.

The chain links TRBV28 to TRBJ1-2; TRBD1 might be the D (5 bases). Germline CDR1 MDHEN, CDR2 SYDVKM. This CDR3 has 20 residues. Trimming removed 10 bases from V and 6 bases from J, with 39 bases in between. This chain's CDR3 is CATFIGDRWTPEGVENGYTF. Written as DNA, the CDR3 is TGTGCCACCTTCATCGGGGACCGCTGGACGCCCGAGGGTGTTGAGAATGGCTACACCTTC.

The chain carries TRBV19 and TRBJ1-5; D unclear. V was cut by 1 base and J by 6 bases, with 7 bases left in between. The CDR3 is 13 amino acids. Germline CDR1 and CDR2: LNHDA and SQIVND (reference sequence). Here the CDR3 reads CASSIAGSQPQHF. The CDR3, as DNA: TGTGCCAGTAGTATAGCGGGGAGTCAGCCCCAGCATTTT.

V and J are TRBV19 and TRBJ2-5, with D perhaps given as TRBD1 or TRBD2 (6 bases each). V was clipped by 1 base and J by 3 bases, with 18 bases between them. The CDR3 sequence is 17 residues long. CDR1 and CDR2 (germline): LNHDA, SQIVND (reference sequence). CDR3 sequence: CASSIGLGGLFEETQYF. CDR3 DNA: TGTGCCAGTAGTATAGGGTTGGGGGGCCTTTTTGAAGAGACCCAGTACTTC.

The V and J genes are TRBV7-3 and TRBJ2-1; possible D gene TRBD1, 5 bases. There are 14 residues in the CDR3. CDR1 SGHTA and CDR2 FQGTGA come from the germline V gene. The V end lost 0 bases, the J end lost 8 bases, and 11 bases lay between the germline ends. The CDR3 protein is CASSLTGVGDEQFF. In DNA, the CDR3 is TGTGCCAGCAGCTTAACAGGGGTTGGCGATGAGCAGTTCTTC.

DNA for the CDR3: TGTGCCAGCAGCTTAGGGGCGGGGGGTGGATACGAGCAGTACTTC. Protein: CASSLGAGGGYEQYF. This chain joins TRBV11-2 and TRBJ2-7, with 8 bases fitting TRBD2. Germline assignment: CDR1 SGHAT and CDR2 FQNNGV. The CDR3 totals 15 residues. Trimming removed 1 base from V and 4 bases from J; junction bases left unmatched: 6.

The chain employs TRBV4-3 and TRBJ1-2; no reliable D call. Trimming cost V 0 bases and J 4 bases, with 15 bases left between them. The CDR3 spans 16 residues. Germline loops: CDR1 LGHNA, CDR2 YSLEER. The CDR3 is CASSQEVRQSSYGYTF. The CDR3, as DNA: TGCGCCAGCAGCCAAGAAGTTCGGCAGTCTAGCTATGGCTACACCTTC.

This clone came up a few times. The chain links TRBV28 to TRBJ2-1; 10 bases match TRBD2. The CDR3 contains 13 residues. The ends lost 7 bases at V and 7 bases at J; junction bases unmatched: 4. In germline, CDR1 is MDHEN, CDR2 SYDVKM. In nucleotides, the CDR3 is TGTGCCAGCACACTAGCGGGGAGAAATGAGCAGTTCTTC. Protein: CASTLAGRNEQFF.

The chain recombines TRBV9 with TRBJ1-2; TRBD1 is a possible D gene (5 bases). V was clipped by 5 bases and J by 6 bases, with 14 bases between them. The CDR3 totals 13 residues. Per the germline V gene, CDR1 is SGDLS and CDR2 is YYNGEE. In DNA form, the CDR3 reads TGTGCCAGCAGTGAATCAGGGTGGGATGGCTACACCTTC. Amino acid sequence: CASSESGWDGYTF. The full variable domain, completed using reference TRBV9 and TRBJ1-2, is DSGVTQTPKHLITATGQRVTLRCSPRSGDLSVYWYQQSLDQGLQFLIQYYNGEERAKGNILERFSAQQFPDLHSELNLSSLELGDSALYFCASSESGWDGYTFGSGTRLTVV.

This chain links TRBV19 with TRBJ2-2; D not resolved. The CDR3 is made up of 17 amino acids. Trimming removed 0 bases from V and 7 bases from J, with 18 bases in between. The V gene's germline CDR1 is LNHDA and CDR2 SQIVND (reference sequence). DNA for the CDR3: TGTGCCAGTAGTATAGAAAGGATGGTACAGACCCTCGGGGAGCTGTTTTTT. It codes for CASSIERMVQTLGELFF.

The sample holds one count of this clone. The chain employs TRBV5-5 and TRBJ2-1, with unresolved D. The CDR3 contains 15 residues. The V gene's germline CDR1 is SGHKS and CDR2 YYEKEE (reference sequence). V shed 4 bases and J shed 0 bases, with 11 bases lying between them. The DNA of the CDR3 is TGTGCCAGCAGCCCGGAGATGAGCTCCTACAATGAGCAGTTCTTC. Amino acids: CASSPEMSSYNEQFF. Full variable domain (outside the CDR3, taken from reference TRBV5-5 and TRBJ2-1): DAGVTQSPTHLIKTRGQQVTLRCSPISGHKSVSWYQQVLGQGPQFIFQYYEKEERGRGNFPDRFSARQFPNYSSELNVNALLLGDSALYLCASSPEMSSYNEQFFGPGTRLTVL.

The rearrangement links TRBV28 to TRBJ2-3, with 13 bases matching TRBD2. CDR1 and CDR2 (germline): MDHEN, SYDVKM. Germline trimming cut 5 bases from V and 9 bases from J; bases unmatched to any gene: 23. The CDR3 contains 20 residues. CDR3 amino acids: CASSPLLPRLAGGHLATQYF. The DNA of the CDR3 is TGTGCCAGCAGTCCCCTCCTTCCGAGACTAGCGGGGGGCCACCTCGCCACGCAGTATTTT. Filled out from reference TRBV28 and TRBJ2-3, the complete variable domain reads DVKVTQSSRYLVKRTGEKVFLECVQDMDHENMFWYRQDPGLGLRLIYFSYDVKMKEKGDIPEGYSVSREKKERFSLILESASTNQTSMYLCASSPLLPRLAGGHLATQYFGPGTRLTVL.

V gene TRBV4-1 combines with J gene TRBJ1-5; D gene ambiguous. Germline CDR1 MGHRA, CDR2 YSYEKL. This CDR3 contains 17 residues. The V and J ends lost 0 bases and 4 bases respectively, with 16 bases between them. CDR3 in DNA: TGCGCCAGCAGCCAAGAAGGTTCGGGGTCGGGGAATCAGCCCCAGCATTTT. Its translation is CASSQEGSGSGNQPQHF.

This clone was detected only a few times. V and J are TRBV18 and TRBJ2-4; a possible D gene is TRBD1 (5 bases). Looked up from germline, CDR1 is KGHSH and CDR2 is LQKENI. The V end was cut by 0 bases, the J end by 1 base, with 13 bases between. CDR3 length: 17 amino acids. The CDR3 sequence is CASSPPRDIAAKNIQYF. The CDR3 DNA sequence: TGTGCCAGCTCACCACCCAGGGATATAGCCGCCAAAAACATTCAGTACTTC.

CDR3 protein: CASSGKGDGYEQYF. The CDR3 region has the DNA TGCGCCAGCAGTGGGAAAGGAGATGGTTACGAGCAGTACTTC. V and J are TRBV10-2 and TRBJ2-5; no definite D call. The J call may be incorrect, as the DNA end agrees better with TRBJ2-7. This CDR3 spans 14 amino acids. CDR1 and CDR2 from the germline V gene are WSHSY and SAAADI.

This chain joins TRBV27 and TRBJ1-1; D not resolved. Per the germline V gene, CDR1 is MNHEY and CDR2 is SMNVEV (reference sequence). The CDR3 consists of 13 residues. V gave up 3 bases and J gave up 0 bases, with 5 bases separating them. The CDR3 bases are TGTGCCAGCAGTTTGGGGATGAACACTGAAGCTTTCTTT. Its protein is CASSLGMNTEAFF.

For this clone: Its ends do not fully match the called genes, so a read error is possible. The rearrangement uses TRBV15 and TRBJ1-6; a possible D gene is TRBD1 (6 bases). Germline values: CDR1 LNHNV, CDR2 YYDKDF (reference sequence). This CDR3 has 18 amino acids. CDR3 sequence: CATSRADSGAPYNSPPHF. CDR3 DNA: TGTGCCACCAGCAGAGCGGACTCAGGGGCCCCTTATAATTCACCCCCCCACTTT.